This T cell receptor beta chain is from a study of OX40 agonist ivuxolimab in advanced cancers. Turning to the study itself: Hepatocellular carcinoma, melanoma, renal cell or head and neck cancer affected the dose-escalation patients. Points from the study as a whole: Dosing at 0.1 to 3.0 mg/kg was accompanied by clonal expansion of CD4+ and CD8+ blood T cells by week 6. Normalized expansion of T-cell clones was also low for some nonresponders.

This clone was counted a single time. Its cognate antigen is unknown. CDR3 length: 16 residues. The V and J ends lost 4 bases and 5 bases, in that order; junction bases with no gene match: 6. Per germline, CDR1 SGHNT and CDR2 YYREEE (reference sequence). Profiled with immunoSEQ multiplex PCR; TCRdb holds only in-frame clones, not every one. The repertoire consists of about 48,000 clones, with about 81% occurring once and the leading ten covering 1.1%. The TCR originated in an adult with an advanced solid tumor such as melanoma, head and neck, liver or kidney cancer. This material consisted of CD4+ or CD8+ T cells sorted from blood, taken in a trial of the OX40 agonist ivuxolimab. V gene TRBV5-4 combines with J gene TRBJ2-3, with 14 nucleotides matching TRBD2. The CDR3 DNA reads TGTGCCAGCAGCCCGGGGACTAGCGGGAGAATAGATACGCAGTATTTT. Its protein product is CASSPGTSGRIDTQYF. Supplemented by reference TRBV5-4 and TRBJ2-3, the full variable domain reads ETGVTQSPTHLIKTRGQQVTLRCSSQSGHNTVSWYQQALGQGPQFIFQYYREEENGRGNFPPRFSGLQFPNYSSELNVNALELDDSALYLCASSPGTSGRIDTQYFGPGTRLTVL.